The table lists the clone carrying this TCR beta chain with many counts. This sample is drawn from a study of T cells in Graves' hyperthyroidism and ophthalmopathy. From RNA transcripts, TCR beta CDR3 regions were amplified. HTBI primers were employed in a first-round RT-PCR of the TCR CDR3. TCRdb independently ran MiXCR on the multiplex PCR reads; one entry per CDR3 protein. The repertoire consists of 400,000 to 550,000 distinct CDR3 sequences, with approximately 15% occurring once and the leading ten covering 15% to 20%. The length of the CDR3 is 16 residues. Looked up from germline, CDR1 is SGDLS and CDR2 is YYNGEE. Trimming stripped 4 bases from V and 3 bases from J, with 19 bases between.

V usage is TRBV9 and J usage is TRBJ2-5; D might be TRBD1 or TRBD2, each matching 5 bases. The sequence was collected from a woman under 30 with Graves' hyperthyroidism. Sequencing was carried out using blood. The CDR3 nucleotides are TGTGCCAGCAGCCTCGATGAGGGCAGGGCCAAAGAGACCCAGTACTTC. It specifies CASSLDEGRAKETQYF. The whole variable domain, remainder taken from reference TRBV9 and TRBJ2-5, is DSGVTQTPKHLITATGQRVTLRCSPRSGDLSVYWYQQSLDQGLQFLIQYYNGEERAKGNILERFSAQQFPDLHSELNLSSLELGDSALYFCASSLDEGRAKETQYFGPGTRLLVL.